The entry that follows covers one T cell receptor (beta chain) sequence. In its sample, this clone was seen once. This receptor's antigen is unknown. No per-base quality is available; no much larger clone lies one base away. This specimen comes from a study of blood T cell repertoires in COVID-19 (dated by TCRdb to 2020 to 2022). For context, the study as a whole: Samples covering the acute and convalescent phases of COVID-19 were provided by collaborators in the United States, Italy and Spain. The material from the prospective study consisted of cDNA or gDNA derived from T cells, B-cell-depleted T cells, or PBMCs. Subjects who had been exposed to COVID-19, were actively infected with it, or had recovered from it provided the deeply sampled blood TCRbeta repertoires that made up the dataset. The repertoires were made available in a free public database intended to serve as a resource for research on the immune response to SARS-CoV-2. Samples were obtained from the ongoing ImmuneRACE study (first 160 participants) and from 950 to 1,500 subjects provided by 6 global collaborators. A de-identified subject ID, COVID-19 status, age in years and sex were almost always included in the sample metadata. Where HLA class I and class II types were available, the types were taken from metadata supplied by the sample provider, not from assay-based typing.

The CDR3, cysteine through phenylalanine, is 14 amino acids long. Only the CDR3 DNA stays, 42 bases, in frame from base 1. CDR1 and CDR2, per the germline V gene (reference sequence), are LNHNV and YYDKDF. V is trimmed back by 0 bases and J by 7 bases, and the junction contains 2 bases that no gene match accounts for. TCRbeta CDR3 regions were amplified from genomic DNA by means of the immunoSEQ Assay, a bias-controlled multiplex PCR. Concerning the study's data processing: Nucleated cell counts per sample were estimated from amplification of reference gene primers within the assay. Sequence reads were collapsed and filtered to measure the absolute abundance of every unique TCRbeta CDR3 rearrangement. For each sample, productive Simpson clonality was calculated by taking the square root of Simpson's diversity index across productive rearrangements. Held by TCRdb, this immuneACCESS table contains in-frame sequences only and omits some clones. Under half of the omission traces to an unresolved V gene where checked; the cause of the rest is unknown. The V and J calls and the clone size are those of that table, but D and trimming were determined from the DNA. The sample has about 140,000 clones on record, around 88% of them singletons. The ten top clones hold more than 1.5% of the sample.

Each collaborating institution followed its own protocols to collect whole blood in K2EDTA tubes. For TCRbeta analysis, collaborator samples were shipped as frozen whole blood, as isolated PBMCs, or as DNA extracted from either sample type. The paper as a whole reports these results and caveats: The amount of clinical and demographic metadata varied by source and participant and was provided uncurated.

Source material: peripheral blood. The rearranged chain carries TRBV15 and TRBJ2-1; 8 middle bases align to TRBD1. This receptor was taken from an older woman with acute or convalescent COVID-19. The nucleotides are TGTGCCACCAGCAGAGAGGACAGGGCGAATGAGCAGTTCTTC. Its translation is CATSREDRANEQFF.